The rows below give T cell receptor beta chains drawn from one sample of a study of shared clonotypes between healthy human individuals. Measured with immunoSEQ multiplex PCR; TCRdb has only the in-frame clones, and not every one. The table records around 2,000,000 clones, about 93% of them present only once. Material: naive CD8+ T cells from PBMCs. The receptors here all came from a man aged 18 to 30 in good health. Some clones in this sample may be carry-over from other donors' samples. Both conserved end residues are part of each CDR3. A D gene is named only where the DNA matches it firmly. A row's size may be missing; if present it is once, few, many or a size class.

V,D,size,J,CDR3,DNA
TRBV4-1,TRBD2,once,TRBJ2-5,CASSQLAGGSKETQYF,TGCGCCAGCAGCCAGTTAGCGGGAGGTTCAAAAGAGACCCAGTACTTC
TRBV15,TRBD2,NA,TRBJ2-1,CATSSRTSGRIREQFF,TGTGCCACCAGCAGTAGGACTAGCGGGAGGATCAGGGAGCAGTTCTTC
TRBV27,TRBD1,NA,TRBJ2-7,CASSWVGTGSYEQYF,TGTGCCAGCAGTTGGGTCGGGACAGGATCCTACGAGCAGTACTTC
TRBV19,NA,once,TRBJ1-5,CASWPGSGPQHF,TGTGCCAGTTGGCCAGGGTCGGGGCCCCAGCATTTT
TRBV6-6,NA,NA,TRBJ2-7,CASSFGQEGTYEQYF,TGTGCCAGCAGTTTCGGACAGGAGGGGACCTACGAGCAGTACTTC
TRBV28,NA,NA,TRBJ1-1,CASSSQGTTAEAFF,TGTGCCAGCAGTTCTCAGGGGACGACGGCTGAAGCTTTCTTT
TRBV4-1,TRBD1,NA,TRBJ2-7,CASSPTAGQGAPQGYEQYF,TGCGCCAGCAGCCCAACGGCAGGGCAGGGGGCCCCTCAGGGCTACGAGCAGTACTTC
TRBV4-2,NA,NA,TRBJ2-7,CASSQDWARIYEQYF,TGTGCCAGCAGCCAAGATTGGGCCAGGATCTACGAGCAGTACTTC
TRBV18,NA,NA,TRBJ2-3,CASSPSRGQEHTDTQYF,TGTGCCAGCTCACCCTCCCGGGGACAAGAACACACAGATACGCAGTATTTT
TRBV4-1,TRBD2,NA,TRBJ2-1,CASSQGTSGRYEQFF,TGCGCCAGCAGCCAAGGGACTAGCGGGAGGTATGAGCAGTTCTTC
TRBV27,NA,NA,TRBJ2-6,CAGSPGANVLTF,TGTGCCGGATCTCCCGGGGCCAACGTCCTGACTTTC
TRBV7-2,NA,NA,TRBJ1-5,CASSSRGSNQPQHF,TGTGCCAGCAGCTCCAGGGGTAGCAATCAGCCCCAGCATTTT
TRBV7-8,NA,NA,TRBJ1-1,CASSLVAENTEAFF,TGTGCCAGCAGCTTAGTAGCGGAAAACACTGAAGCTTTCTTT
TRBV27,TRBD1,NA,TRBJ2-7,CASSPLTGDHEQYF,TGTGCCAGCAGTCCTCTGACAGGGGATCACGAGCAGTACTTC
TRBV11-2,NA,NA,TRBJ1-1,CASSPRGPNTEAFF,TGTGCCAGCAGCCCTAGGGGACCGAACACTGAAGCTTTCTTT
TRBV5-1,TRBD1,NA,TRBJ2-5,CASSQGTDREETQYF,TGCGCCAGCAGCCAGGGTACGGACAGGGAAGAGACCCAGTACTTC
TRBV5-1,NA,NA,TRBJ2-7,CASSPGHEQYF,TGCGCCAGCTCTCCAGGCCACGAGCAGTACTTC
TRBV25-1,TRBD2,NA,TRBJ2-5,CASSLLAGQETQYF,TGTGCCAGCAGCCTACTAGCGGGCCAAGAGACCCAGTACTTC
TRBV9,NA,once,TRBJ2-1,CASSVERRYEQFF,TGTGCCAGCAGCGTAGAGAGGAGGTATGAGCAGTTCTTC
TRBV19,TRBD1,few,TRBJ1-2,CASSVGTGGTYGYTF,TGTGCCAGTAGCGTTGGGACAGGGGGTACCTATGGCTACACCTTC
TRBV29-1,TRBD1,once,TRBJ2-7,CSVLGGDRGYEQYF,TGCAGCGTCCTAGGAGGGGACAGGGGGTACGAGCAGTACTTC
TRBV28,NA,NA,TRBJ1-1,CASRLGMGNTEAFF,TGTGCCAGCAGGCTCGGAATGGGGAACACTGAAGCTTTCTTT
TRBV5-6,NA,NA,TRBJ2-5,CASSWGTKLETQYF,TGTGCCAGCAGCTGGGGGACAAAACTGGAGACCCAGTACTTC
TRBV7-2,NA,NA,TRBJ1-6,CASSLAPTAYNSPLHF,TGTGCCAGCAGCTTAGCGCCGACAGCTTATAATTCACCCCTCCACTTT
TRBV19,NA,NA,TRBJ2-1,CASSILVRGRFNEQFF,TGTGCCAGTAGTATTTTGGTTCGCGGGCGTTTCAATGAGCAGTTCTTC
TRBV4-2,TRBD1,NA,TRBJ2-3,CASSHPRRDRVTDTQYF,TGTGCCAGCAGCCATCCCCGCCGGGACAGGGTCACAGATACGCAGTATTTT
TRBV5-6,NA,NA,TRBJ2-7,CASSWGLGEQYF,TGTGCCAGCAGCTGGGGGTTGGGAGAGCAGTACTTC
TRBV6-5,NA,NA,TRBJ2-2,CASSYEGGELFF,TGTGCCAGCAGTTACGAGGGCGGGGAGCTGTTTTTT
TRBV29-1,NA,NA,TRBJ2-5,CSYQAGERGETQYF,TGCAGCTATCAAGCAGGGGAGAGAGGCGAGACCCAGTACTTC
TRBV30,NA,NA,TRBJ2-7,CAWIGRDDEQYF,TGTGCCTGGATAGGGCGGGATGACGAGCAGTACTTC
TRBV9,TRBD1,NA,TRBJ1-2,CASSVGDRVSYGYTF,TGTGCCAGCAGCGTAGGGGACAGGGTATCCTATGGCTACACCTTC
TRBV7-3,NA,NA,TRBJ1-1,CASSLKASKGPSFWDTEAFF,TGTGCCAGCAGCTTAAAGGCCAGTAAGGGGCCTTCCTTTTGGGACACTGAAGCTTTCTTT
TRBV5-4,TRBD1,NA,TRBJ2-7,CASSLGSGTGMNEQYF,TGTGCCAGCAGCTTGGGTTCCGGGACAGGGATGAACGAGCAGTACTTC
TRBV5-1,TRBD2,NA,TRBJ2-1,CASSLRSGRENEQFF,TGCGCCAGCAGCTTGCGGAGCGGGAGGGAGAATGAGCAGTTCTTC
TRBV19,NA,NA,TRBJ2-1,CASSIRTNYNEQFF,TGTGCCAGTAGTATAAGGACTAACTACAATGAGCAGTTCTTC
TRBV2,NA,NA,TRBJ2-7,CASGLYEQYF,TGTGCCAGCGGCTTATACGAGCAGTACTTC
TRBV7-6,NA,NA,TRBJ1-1,CASSLAGDMNTEAFF,TGTGCCAGCAGCTTAGCCGGGGATATGAACACTGAAGCTTTCTTT
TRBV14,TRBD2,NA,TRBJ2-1,CASSHRAGVNEQFF,TGTGCCAGCAGCCACCGAGCGGGAGTCAATGAGCAGTTCTTC
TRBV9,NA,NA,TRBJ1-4,CASSIEQTGEKLFF,TGTGCCAGCAGCATCGAGCAGACCGGTGAAAAACTGTTTTTT
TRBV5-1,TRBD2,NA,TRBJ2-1,CASSSEGAGKYNEQFF,TGCGCCAGCAGCTCCGAGGGAGCGGGAAAATACAATGAGCAGTTCTTC
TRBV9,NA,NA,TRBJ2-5,CASSVVAGRQETQYF,TGTGCCAGCAGCGTAGTTGCGGGACGCCAAGAGACCCAGTACTTC
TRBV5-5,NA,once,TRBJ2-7,CASSLYSRSYEQYF,TGTGCCAGCAGCTTGTACTCACGATCCTACGAGCAGTACTTC
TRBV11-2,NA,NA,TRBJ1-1,CASSLERMNTEAFF,TGTGCCAGCAGCTTAGAACGAATGAACACTGAAGCTTTCTTT
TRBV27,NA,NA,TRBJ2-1,CASSLSYGPFNEQFF,TGTGCCAGCAGTTTATCATACGGGCCCTTCAATGAGCAGTTCTTC
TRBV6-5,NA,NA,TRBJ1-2,CASSYSGGGGVSYTF,TGTGCCAGCAGTTACTCGGGTGGCGGGGGCGTGAGCTACACCTTC
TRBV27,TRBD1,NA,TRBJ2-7,CASSLSGQTYEQYF,TGTGCCAGCAGTTTGTCGGGACAGACCTACGAGCAGTACTTC
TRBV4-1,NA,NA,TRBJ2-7,CASSHSGTYEQYF,TGCGCCAGCAGCCACTCAGGGACTTACGAGCAGTACTTC
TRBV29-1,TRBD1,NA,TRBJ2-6,CSANTGVGANVLTF,TGCAGCGCCAATACAGGGGTTGGGGCCAACGTCCTGACTTTC
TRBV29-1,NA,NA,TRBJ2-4,CSVVAKNIQYF,TGCAGCGTTGTAGCCAAAAACATTCAGTACTTC
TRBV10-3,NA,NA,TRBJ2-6,CAIREGGGRGANVLTF,TGTGCCATCAGGGAGGGGGGTGGTAGAGGGGCCAACGTCCTGACTTTC
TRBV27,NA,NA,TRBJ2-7,CASSLTTAYEQYF,TGTGCCAGCAGTTTAACCACAGCCTACGAGCAGTACTTC